This is a list of T cell receptor beta chains from one sample in a study of blood T cell repertoires in COVID-19. This table comes from immunoSEQ multiplex PCR, and its TCRdb copy is limited to in-frame clones, with some not included. The sample lists fewer than 450,000 clones, 90% seen once, with approximately 0.65% in the top ten. The sequenced sample consisted of PBMCs or T cells enriched from blood (not recorded which). Receptor source: a man younger than 30 who had recovered from COVID-19. Both conserved end residues are part of each CDR3. The D gene is left open where the match is weak. The size field is filled for only some rows; it gives once, few, many or a size class.

v_call,j_call,d_call,clone_size,cdr3_nt,cdr3_aa
TRBV29-1,TRBJ1-2,-,-,TGCAGCGTGGTTTTTGGGCCGCAGTATGGCTACACCTTC,CSVVFGPQYGYTF
TRBV28,TRBJ1-6,-,-,TGTGCCAGCAGTTTAGCGATTAATTCACCCCTCCACTTT,CASSLAINSPLHF
TRBV19,TRBJ1-5,TRBD1,-,TGTGCCAGTAATGACAGGGGTTCTAGCAATCAGCCCCAGCATTTT,CASNDRGSSNQPQHF
TRBV14,TRBJ2-1,-,-,TGTGCCAGCACCCGGACAGGGACTAACTACAATGAGCAGTTCTTC,CASTRTGTNYNEQFF
TRBV19,TRBJ2-2,-,-,TGTGCCCTAGTATGGCCCAGTCAGGGCACCGGGGAGCTGTTTTTT,CALVWPSQGTGELFF
TRBV9,TRBJ2-1,TRBD1,-,TGTGCCAGCAGCGTGGGACAGTTGAGCTCCTACAATGAGCAGTTCTTC,CASSVGQLSSYNEQFF
TRBV2,TRBJ1-1,TRBD1,-,TGTGCCAGCAGTTGGACAGGGGGCGGTAACACTGAAGCTTTCTTT,CASSWTGGGNTEAFF
TRBV5-1,TRBJ2-3,TRBD2,-,TGCGCCAGCAGCTTGGCTAGCGGGAGTGGAACAGATACGCAGTATTTT,CASSLASGSGTDTQYF
TRBV19,TRBJ2-7,-,-,TGTGCCAGTAGTAGGGACTTATCCTACGAGCAGTACTTC,CASSRDLSYEQYF
TRBV7-6,TRBJ2-2,TRBD2,few,TGTGCCAGCAGCCCGGCGGGGGGCACCGGGGAGCTGTTTTTT,CASSPAGGTGELFF
TRBV28,TRBJ2-7,TRBD2,once,TGTGCCAGCAGGACGGGAGGGAGCTCCTACGAGCAGTACTTC,CASRTGGSSYEQYF
TRBV29-1,TRBJ1-2,TRBD1,-,TGCAGCGTTGAAGATCTGACAGGGAGCTATGGCTACACCTTC,CSVEDLTGSYGYTF
TRBV2,TRBJ2-3,-,-,TGTGCCAGCAGCCAGTCAGATACGCAGTATTTT,CASSQSDTQYF